One and the same sample provided the 18 T cell receptor beta chains below, sequenced in a study of T cell repertoires in cytomegalovirus infection. These receptors' targets are unknown. TCRdb fed the reads into MiXCR, producing one record per CDR3 protein. Altogether 150,000 or so distinct CDR3 sequences are present, over 25% being singletons, with the ten largest covering roughly half. This specimen was CD8+ T cells from cultured PBMCs, taken from culture after CMV antigen stimulation. These receptors came from a human donor in good health (CMV status not recorded). Some clones in this sample may be carry-over from other donors' samples.

The chain uses TRBV6-5 and TRBJ1-4, with TRBD1 as a possible D gene (5 bases). V shed 7 bases and J shed 8 bases, with 14 bases lying between them. The CDR3 has 13 amino acids. Germline CDR1 is MNHEY and CDR2 is SVGAGI. The CDR3 bases are TGTGCCAGCACGGGGGACCCAAGGGAAAAACTGTTTTTT. Protein sequence: CASTGDPREKLFF.

This clonotype was observed once. The chain is built from TRBV12-3 or TRBV12-4 and TRBJ2-5; D is perhaps TRBD2 (6 bases). V lost 7 bases, J lost 2 bases, and 14 bases lay in between. The CDR3 loop spans 14 amino acids. CDR3 nucleotide sequence: TGTGCCAGCACCAAGCTAGCGCCTCAAGAGACCCAGTACTTC. Translation: CASTKLAPQETQYF.

DNA of the CDR3: TGTGCCAGCAACGTAGTAGGGACAACCAGCCCTAACTATGGCTACACCTTC. As protein: CASNVVGTTSPNYGYTF. The chain recombines TRBV5-4 with TRBJ1-2, with D perhaps matching TRBD1 (6 bases). Germline CDR1 is SGHNT and CDR2 is YYREEE (reference sequence). This CDR3 has 17 amino acids. V was trimmed by 6 bases and J by 0 bases, leaving 21 bases between them. Full variable domain (outside the CDR3, taken from reference TRBV5-4 and TRBJ1-2): ETGVTQSPTHLIKTRGQQVTLRCSSQSGHNTVSWYQQALGQGPQFIFQYYREEENGRGNFPPRFSGLQFPNYSSELNVNALELDDSALYLCASNVVGTTSPNYGYTFGSGTRLTVV.

The gene calls are TRBV7-4 and TRBJ1-4; TRBD1 matches at 10 bases. Trimming removed 6 bases from V and 8 bases from J; junction bases left unmatched: 9. The length of the CDR3 is 15 residues. Per germline, CDR1 SGHVT and CDR2 SQSDAQ. CDR3 sequence: CASSSGTGDEEKLFF. For the CDR3, the DNA is TGTGCCAGCAGTTCCGGGACAGGGGATGAGGAAAAACTGTTTTTT.

The chain joins TRBV7-6 to TRBJ1-1; D remains ambiguous. The CDR3 runs 14 residues. Germline loops: CDR1 SGHVS, CDR2 FNYEAQ. V was shortened by 8 bases and J by 1 base, with 14 bases between the two germline ends. The CDR3 sequence is CASAPSPANTEAFF. Written as DNA, the CDR3 is TGTGCCAGCGCGCCGTCTCCAGCGAACACTGAAGCTTTCTTT.

This clonotype was seen a handful of times. The gene calls are TRBV2 and TRBJ1-5, with D possibly matching TRBD1 (5 bases). This CDR3 region has 14 residues. Germline loops: CDR1 SNHLY, CDR2 FYNNEI. V was clipped by 2 bases and J by 6 bases, with 11 bases between them. This CDR3 is CASSESWGTQPQHF. DNA of the CDR3: TGTGCCAGCAGTGAAAGTTGGGGGACTCAGCCCCAGCATTTT.

The chain uses TRBV24-1 and TRBJ1-1; 12 bases fit TRBD1. This CDR3 has 15 amino acids. J was trimmed by 7 bases and V by 3 bases; bases with no gene match: 5. CDR1 and CDR2 from the germline V gene are KGHDR and SFDVKD. CDR3 amino acids: CATSDRGQGASEAFF. CDR3 coding DNA: TGTGCCACCAGTGATCGGGGACAGGGGGCGAGTGAAGCTTTCTTT.

The chain recombines TRBV7-9 with TRBJ2-1, with D perhaps matching TRBD1 (5 bases). The CDR3 totals 14 residues. Trimming cost V 3 bases and J 5 bases, with 11 bases left between them. Germline V lookup: CDR1 SEHNR, CDR2 FQNEAQ (reference sequence). Here the CDR3 reads CASSFIPGNNEQFF. CDR3 sequence (DNA): TGTGCCAGCAGCTTTATACCAGGGAACAATGAGCAGTTCTTC. Full variable domain (outside the CDR3, taken from reference TRBV7-9 and TRBJ2-1): DTGVSQNPRHKITKRGQNVTFRCDPISEHNRLYWYRQTLGQGPEFLTYFQNEAQLEKSRLLSDRFSAERPKGSFSTLEIQRTEQGDSAMYLCASSFIPGNNEQFFGPGTRLTVL.

This clonotype was counted at least ten times. This rearrangement joins TRBV7-8 to TRBJ2-7, with D possibly matching TRBD1 (7 bases). The germline V and J ends were trimmed by 0 bases and 2 bases, with 11 bases remaining between them. The V gene's germline CDR1 is SGHVS and CDR2 FQNEAQ. The CDR3 length is 15 residues. Written as DNA, the CDR3 is TGTGCCAGCAGCTTAGCTACAGGGGAGGCCTACGAGCAGTACTTC. Its translation is CASSLATGEAYEQYF.

This clonotype showed up just a few times. This chain uses TRBV4-1 with TRBJ1-4; D possibly corresponds to TRBD1 (6 bases). Trimming stripped 4 bases from V and 8 bases from J, with 17 bases between. The length of the CDR3 is 15 residues. CDR1 is MGHRA and CDR2 is YSYEKL in the germline V gene. In nucleotides, the CDR3 is TGCGCCAGCAGCCGAAATCAGGGGAGGCGGGAAAAACTGTTTTTT. Translated, it gives CASSRNQGRREKLFF.

The chain carries TRBV7-6 and TRBJ2-6; D tentatively fits TRBD1 or TRBD2 (6 bases each). Germline CDR1 SGHVS, CDR2 FNYEAQ. With 7 bases removed from V and 8 bases from J, the gap between germline ends came to 12 bases. The CDR3 has 13 amino acids. Here the CDR3 DNA reads TGTGCCAGCATGCGGGACAACACCAACGTCCTGACTTTC. Translation: CASMRDNTNVLTF.

The V gene is TRBV7-9, the J gene TRBJ1-5; no firm D call. The germline CDR1 and CDR2 sequences are SEHNR and FQNEAQ (reference sequence). V lost 5 bases and J 7 bases, leaving 12 bases between the germline ends. CDR3 length equals 13 residues. The CDR3 loop reads CASSIGPVQPQHF. CDR3 in DNA: TGTGCCAGCAGCATCGGACCCGTCCAGCCCCAGCATTTT.

The chain carries TRBV9 and TRBJ1-1; D not resolved. Trimming shortened V by 7 bases and J by 3 bases, and 19 bases separated the two germline ends. The CDR3 has 15 residues. Germline V gives CDR1 SGDLS, CDR2 YYNGEE. The CDR3 coding sequence is TGTGCCAGCGGGTCGGTTCTGGCGAGGGACACTGAAGCTTTCTTT. Protein: CASGSVLARDTEAFF.

This clonotype was detected only once. This sequence joins TRBV27 and TRBJ1-2, with TRBD1 identical over 8 bases. The V gene's germline CDR1 is MNHEY and CDR2 SMNVEV (reference sequence). The CDR3 covers 14 residues. V gave up 4 bases and J gave up 8 bases; unmatched junction bases: 9. The CDR3 DNA follows: TGTGCCAGCAGTTCGCCAACAAACAGGGGGGGCTACACCTTC. It specifies CASSSPTNRGGYTF.

This clonotype was recorded only once. This may be a read error: a much more frequent sequence differs by one nucleotide. The chain has TRBV7-8 and TRBJ2-5; 7 bases are shared with TRBD1. The V gene end was trimmed by 3 bases and the J gene end by 0 bases; junction bases not matched to a gene: 7. Germline V CDR1 and CDR2: SGHVS, FQNEAQ. The CDR3 is made up of 16 amino acids. DNA for the CDR3: TGTGCCAGCAGCTTGGCCGGGACAGAGGACCAAGAGACCCAGTACTTC. Translating gives CASSLAGTEDQETQYF.

This clonotype was seen many times. J is TRBJ1-2 and V is TRBV6-5; TRBD1 is a possible D gene (5 bases). The ends were cut back, 0 bases at V and 6 bases at J, with 5 bases in the middle. The CDR3 length is 12 residues. Germline loops: CDR1 MNHEY, CDR2 SVGAGI. The CDR3 reads CASSYSGDGYTF. The CDR3 DNA reads as TGTGCCAGCAGTTACTCAGGGGATGGCTACACCTTC.

In its sample, this clonotype was seen many times. The chain couples TRBV12-3 or TRBV12-4 to TRBJ2-1, with TRBD2 matching over 14 bases. This CDR3 spans 17 amino acids. With 3 bases clipped from V and 8 bases from J, the junction kept 9 bases outside the gene matches. CDR3 in amino acids: CASSFYATSGGADEQFF. Written as DNA, the CDR3 is TGTGCCAGCAGTTTTTACGCGACTAGCGGGGGGGCCGATGAGCAGTTCTTC.

Turning to this clonotype: A read error may produce the germline difference seen at one junction end. The chain couples TRBV4-1 to TRBJ1-6; D remains ambiguous. Germline loops: CDR1 MGHRA, CDR2 YSYEKL. CDR3 length: 16 amino acids. The CDR3 here is CASRLHQNSYNTPLHF. CDR3 bases: TGCGCCAGCAGACTCCACCAGAACTCCTATAATACACCCCTCCACTTT.